This T cell receptor (beta chain) was recorded in a study of cytomegalovirus exposure and HLA in healthy donors. Vbeta (60) and Jbeta (13) primers were used in the PCR. Measured with immunoSEQ multiplex PCR; TCRdb has only the in-frame clones, and not every one. The data hold about 190,000 clones, with roughly 87% observed a single time. CDR1 SGHNT and CDR2 YYREEE come from the germline V gene (reference sequence). This CDR3 is 15 amino acids long. J was trimmed by 7 bases and V by 0 bases; bases with no gene match: 8. The sequence derives from a boy between 2 and 10 years old in good health and CMV-seronegative. Source material: PBMCs. The V call is TRBV5-4, the J call TRBJ1-2, with TRBD1 matching over 8 bases. CDR3 nucleotides: TGTGCCAGCAGCTTGGCCGGCAGGGGGCCGTCTGGCTACACCTTC. Residues: CASSLAGRGPSGYTF.